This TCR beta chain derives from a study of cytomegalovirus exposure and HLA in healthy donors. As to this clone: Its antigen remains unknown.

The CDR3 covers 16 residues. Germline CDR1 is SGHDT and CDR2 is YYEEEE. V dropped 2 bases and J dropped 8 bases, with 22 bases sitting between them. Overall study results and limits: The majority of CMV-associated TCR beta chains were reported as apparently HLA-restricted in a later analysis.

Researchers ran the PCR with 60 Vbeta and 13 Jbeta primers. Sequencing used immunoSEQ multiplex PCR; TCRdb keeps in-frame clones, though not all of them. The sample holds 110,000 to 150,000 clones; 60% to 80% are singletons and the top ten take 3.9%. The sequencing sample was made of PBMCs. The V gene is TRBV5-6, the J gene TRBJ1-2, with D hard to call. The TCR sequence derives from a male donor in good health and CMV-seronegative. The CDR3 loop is CASSFRGSDPQKGYTF. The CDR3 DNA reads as TGTGCCAGCAGCTTCCGGGGATCGGACCCTCAAAAGGGCTACACCTTC.